The source of this T cell receptor (beta chain) is a study of PD-1 blockade in classical Hodgkin lymphoma. Study at large: With a 2-week interval, patients received intravenous nivolumab at 3 mg/kg.

Every patient was affected by relapse after autologous stem cell transplantation, while exposure to brentuximab vedotin was not uniform. TCRdb keeps only in-frame clones here, not all; method: immunoSEQ multiplex PCR. The sample shows 150,000 or so clones, just under 80% of them seen only once. This sample comprised peripheral blood mononuclear cells (PBMCs), obtained before the second cycle of nivolumab. This receptor was obtained from a human donor with classical Hodgkin lymphoma.

CDR3 sequence: CASSGGQGAREQYF. In DNA, the CDR3 is TGTGCCAGCTCAGGGGGACAGGGGGCAAGAGAGCAGTACTTC. The V gene is TRBV18, the J gene TRBJ2-7, with 12 bases matching TRBD1. The CDR3 is 14 amino acids. Germline CDR1 is KGHSH and CDR2 is LQKENI. V was pared by 5 bases and J by 7 bases, with 6 bases of the junction left unmatched.